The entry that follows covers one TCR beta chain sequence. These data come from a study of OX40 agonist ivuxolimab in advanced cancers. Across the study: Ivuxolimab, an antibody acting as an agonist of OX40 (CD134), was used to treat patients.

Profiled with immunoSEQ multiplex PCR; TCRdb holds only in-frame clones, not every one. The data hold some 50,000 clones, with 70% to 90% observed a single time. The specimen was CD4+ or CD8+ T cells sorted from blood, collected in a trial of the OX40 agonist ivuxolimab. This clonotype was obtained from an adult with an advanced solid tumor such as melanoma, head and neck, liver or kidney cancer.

The chain's CDR3 is CASSLGHTDTQYF. The CDR3 DNA follows: TGTGCCAGCAGCTTAGGCCACACAGATACGCAGTATTTT. The chain recombines TRBV7-2 with TRBJ2-3; D is undetermined. Germline assignment: CDR1 SGHTA and CDR2 FQGNSA. V lost 1 base and J 2 bases, leaving 4 bases between the germline ends. The CDR3 is 13 residues long.